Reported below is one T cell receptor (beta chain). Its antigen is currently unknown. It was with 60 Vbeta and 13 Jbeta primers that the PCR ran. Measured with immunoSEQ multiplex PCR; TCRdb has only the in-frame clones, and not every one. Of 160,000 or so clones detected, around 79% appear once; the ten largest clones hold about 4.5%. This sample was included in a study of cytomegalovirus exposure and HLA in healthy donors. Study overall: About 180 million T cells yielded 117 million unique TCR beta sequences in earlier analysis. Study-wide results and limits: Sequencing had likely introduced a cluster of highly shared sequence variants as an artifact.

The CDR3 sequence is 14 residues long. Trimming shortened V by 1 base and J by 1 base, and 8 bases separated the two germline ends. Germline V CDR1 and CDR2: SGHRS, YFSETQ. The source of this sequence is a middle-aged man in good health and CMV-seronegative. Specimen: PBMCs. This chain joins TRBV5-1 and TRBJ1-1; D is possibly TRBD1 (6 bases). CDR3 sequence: CASSLWTENTEAFF. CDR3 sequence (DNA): TGCGCCAGCAGCTTGTGGACAGAGAACACTGAAGCTTTCTTT.